This TCR beta chain was identified in a study of T-cell memory formation after mild COVID-19 (dated by TCRdb to the early 2020s). With regard to the full study: TCR sequence clusters from the two donors were found to be largely donor specific. In a couple of donors, T-cell clones that expanded and contracted after mild COVID-19 were followed by sequencing TCRalpha and TCRbeta repertoires longitudinally. Two young, previously healthy adult volunteers, one female and one male, were included in the cohort.

Ficoll-Paque density gradient centrifugation was the method used to isolate PBMCs. General conclusions and limits of the study: SARS-CoV-2 specificity of the second-wave clones peaking on day 37 was not confirmed. Contracting CD4+ clones appeared mostly in the CM and EM memory subsets, whereas CD8+ clones were enriched in EMRA. Only two mild cases were covered in the study, and larger cohorts including severe cases with pre-infection samples were considered necessary. Some responding clones were detected in pre-infection memory, which suggested that pre-existing cross-reactive memory T cells had joined the SARS-CoV-2 response. Balanced CD4/CD8 phenotypes were observed for clones contracting from day 15 to 85, whereas a bias towards CD4+ was observed for a second wave of clones expanding from day 15 to 37.

From its cysteine to its phenylalanine, the CDR3 spans 13 amino acids. Kept here is only the CDR3 DNA, which spans 39 bases and is read in frame from base 1. V was cut back by 6 bases and J by 0 bases, leaving a gap of 8 bases between them. CDR1 and CDR2 are read off the germline V gene as KGHSH and LQKENI. A remark on this clonotype: Its antigen remains unidentified. Base qualities are not recorded, but no much larger clone differs from it by a single base.

Reads for this sample came from an Illumina NovaSeq 6000. Using 5'RACE with constant-segment primers, TCRalpha and TCRbeta cDNA libraries were constructed, with sample barcodes and unique molecular identifiers added in the process. Trizol reagent was used to extract RNA from every sample. Amplification of the libraries took two PCR steps, and the second step added a second sample barcode plus Illumina TruSeq adapters. The libraries were sequenced on an Illumina NovaSeq using 2 x 150 bp paired-end reads. The authors processed their data as follows. With migec v1.2.7, reads were demultiplexed and then collapsed into UMI-guided consensus sequences. With mixcr v2.1.11, UMI consensuses were aligned to TRA and TRB V and J templates and assembled into clonotypes. A clonotype was counted as expanded or contracted only when both edgeR and NoisET called the clonotype significant, with the noise models trained on biological replicates. For edgeR calls, a false discovery rate-adjusted p below 0.01 and a log2 fold-change threshold of 1 were applied. As an exploratory analysis of dynamics, max-normalized trajectories of the 1000 most abundant clonotypes were examined with PCA combined with hierarchical clustering. Separately sequenced CD4+ and CD8+ repertoires were used to assign a CD4 or CD8 phenotype to each responding clone. TCRdb reworked the public reads: Q25 trimming with fastp, MiXCR clone assembly, productive beta chains retained. Rows matching on CDR3 protein sequence are summarized as one entry with the most common DNA and genes. It is TCRdb's table, rather than the study itself, that gives the V and J calls and clone size. The sample includes about 540,000 distinct CDR3 sequences, with 20% observed a single time. The ten largest clones represent under 15% of the sample.

Sequencing input: PBMCs or a T cell subset sorted from them (not recorded which). Here the chain combines TRBV18 and TRBJ2-5; the D gene cannot be resolved reliably. The sequence derives from an adult woman who had mild COVID-19 (a few samples of this study predate the infection). The sample titles of this study are shuffled in the database, so cell type and time point are left out; the donor was told from shared clones. This receptor carries the CDR3 CASSRSYQETQYF. The DNA is TGTGCCAGCTCCCGATCCTACCAAGAGACCCAGTACTTC. Supplemented by the reference TRBV18 and TRBJ2-5 proteins around the CDR3, the complete variable domain is NAGVMQNPRHLVRRRGQEARLRCSPMKGHSHVYWYRQLPEEGLKFMVYLQKENIIDESGMPKERFSAEFPKEGPSILRIQQVVRGDSAAYFCASSRSYQETQYFGPGTRLLVL.